The clone carrying this TCR beta chain was detected once. The entry originates in a study of blood T cell repertoires in COVID-19. At the level of the study: Acute-phase and convalescent COVID-19 samples originated in the United States, Italy and Spain. In each case, the material was cDNA or gDNA derived from T cells, B-cell-depleted T cells, or PBMCs.

Study processing details: Amplification of reference gene primers was used by the study to estimate nucleated cell counts. Data came from immunoSEQ multiplex PCR; TCRdb stores just in-frame clones and leaves some out. V, J and clone size reflect that table, while D and trimming were determined from the DNA. The sample has tens of thousands of clones, around 88% seen once. Germline trimming cut 3 bases from V and 1 base from J; bases unmatched to any gene: 3. Germline V gene lookup returns CDR1 LGHNT and CDR2 FRNRAP. This CDR3 is 15 amino acids long. The TCR comes from a human donor in a cohort sampled during active COVID-19. The specimen sequenced was peripheral blood. The V gene is TRBV12-5, the J gene TRBJ1-5, with 7 nucleotides matching TRBD1. The CDR3 sequence: CASGLKGASNQPQHF. In DNA form, the CDR3 reads TGTGCTAGTGGTTTAAAGGGGGCGAGCAATCAGCCCCAGCATTTT.